This paragraph covers one T cell receptor (beta chain) sequence. Antigen specificity is unknown. The sample comes from a study of graft-versus-host responses after intestinal transplantation. Background on the study: Recipients obtained multivisceral, liver-intestinal, or isolated intestinal transplants.

Repertoires were generated with immunoSEQ multiplex PCR, while TCRdb's copy carries only in-frame clones and drops some. The sample has about 88,000 clones; approximately 90% are singletons. Study-level points and caveats: Some GvH clones appeared in ileal mucosa or blood before recipient bone marrow. Individuals carrying graft-donor T cell macrochimerism showed high graft-versus-host to host-versus-graft clonal ratios in allografts. Association was observed between peak circulating GvH clone levels and early post-transplant HvG declines.

The CDR3 has 15 residues. The V gene end was trimmed by 0 bases and the J gene end by 10 bases; junction bases not matched to a gene: 5. Germline V gives CDR1 PRHDT, CDR2 FYEKMQ (reference sequence). The receptor comes from a human donor who was the organ donor for an intestinal transplant. The source material was unstimulated CD4+ T cells sorted from spleen or lymph node cells, sampled before transplant. V is TRBV13 and J is TRBJ1-6, with 8 bases aligning to TRBD1. The CDR3 DNA sequence: TGTGCCAGCAGCTTAGGGGACAGGGCCTTCTCACCCCTCCACTTT. Translated, it gives CASSLGDRAFSPLHF. Based on the CDR3 plus reference TRBV13 and TRBJ1-6, the full variable domain is AAGVIQSPRHLIKEKRETATLKCYPIPRHDTVYWYQQGPGQDPQFLISFYEKMQSDKGSIPDRFSAQQFSDYHSELNMSSLELGDSALYFCASSLGDRAFSPLHFGNGTRLTVT.